A single sample gave rise to the 7 T cell receptor beta chains below, sequenced in a study of cytomegalovirus exposure and HLA in healthy donors. Amplification used 60 Vbeta primers and 13 Jbeta primers. Produced via immunoSEQ multiplex PCR; TCRdb's table is partial and in-frame only. The table has fewer than 100,000 clones, 60% to 80% seen once. Sequencing was done on a sample of PBMCs. These receptors originate from a man aged 40-50 years in good health and CMV-seronegative.

The rearrangement joins TRBV7-9 to TRBJ2-3; D perhaps matches TRBD2 (6 bases). Trimming removed 5 bases at V and 0 bases at J, with 12 bases between. Per the germline V gene, CDR1 is SEHNR and CDR2 is FQNEAQ (reference sequence). The CDR3 length is 15 residues. In DNA form, the CDR3 reads TGTGCCAGCAGCCTGGGACTGCCAAGCACAGATACGCAGTATTTT. Translation gives CASSLGLPSTDTQYF.

The chain combines TRBV6-4 with TRBJ2-4; TRBD1 matches 12 bases. Germline trimming cut 6 bases from V and 5 bases from J; bases unmatched to any gene: 5. From germline, CDR1 is MRHNA and CDR2 SNTAGT. This CDR3 spans 15 amino acids. CDR3: CASSRDRGRENIQYF. CDR3 coding DNA: TGTGCCAGCAGCAGGGACAGGGGGCGCGAAAACATTCAGTACTTC.

This chain joins TRBV15 and TRBJ1-6; 8 bases map to TRBD1. Germline trimming cut 3 bases from V and 3 bases from J; bases unmatched to any gene: 1. The germline CDR1 and CDR2 sequences are LNHNV and YYDKDF (reference sequence). CDR3 length: 15 residues. The CDR3 loop reads CATSRDRDYNSPLHF. The CDR3 region has the DNA TGTGCCACCAGCAGGGACAGGGACTATAATTCACCCCTCCACTTT. The full variable domain, in which reference TRBV15 and TRBJ1-6 provide the parts outside the CDR3, is DAMVIQNPRYQVTQFGKPVTLSCSQTLNHNVMYWYQQKSSQAPKLLFHYYDKDFNNEADTPDNFQSRRPNTSFCFLDIRSPGLGDTAMYLCATSRDRDYNSPLHFGNGTRLTVT.

The V call is TRBV7-9, the J call TRBJ2-3; TRBD1 agrees at 8 bases. The germline gives CDR1 SEHNR, CDR2 FQNEAQ (reference sequence). The CDR3 sequence is 16 residues long. V was clipped by 3 bases and J by 3 bases; unmatched bases: 8. The CDR3 region is CASSFRRQGLTDTQYF. The CDR3 region has the DNA TGTGCCAGCAGCTTCCGCCGACAGGGGTTAACAGATACGCAGTATTTT.

V and J are TRBV6-6 and TRBJ2-2, with 9 bases identical to TRBD1. The germline gives CDR1 MNHNY, CDR2 SVGAGI (reference sequence). V was pared by 6 bases and J by 5 bases, with 4 bases of the junction left unmatched. The CDR3 spans 14 residues. In DNA form, the CDR3 reads TGTGCCAGCAGAAGGACAGGGGAAACCGGGGAGCTGTTTTTT. Protein: CASRRTGETGELFF.

This clone was detected once. The rearrangement joins TRBV19 to TRBJ1-1, with 8 nucleotides matching TRBD1. Germline V gene sequence: CDR1 LNHDA, CDR2 SQIVND (reference sequence). The J segment lost 5 bases and the V segment lost 6 bases, leaving 8 bases of the junction unmatched. This CDR3 has 14 amino acids. The CDR3 reads CASSKGQVRTEAFF. CDR3 in DNA: TGTGCCAGTAGCAAGGGACAGGTGAGAACTGAAGCTTTCTTT. Complete variable domain (other parts from reference TRBV19 and TRBJ1-1): DGGITQSPKYLFRKEGQNVTLSCEQNLNHDAMYWYRQDPGQGLRLIYYSQIVNDFQKGDIAEGYSVSREKKESFPLTVTSAQKNPTAFYLCASSKGQVRTEAFFGQGTRLTVV.

The J gene is TRBJ1-5, the V gene TRBV27; 10 positions agree with TRBD1. V trimming: 5 bases; J trimming: 5 bases; junction bases outside the gene matches: 3. This CDR3 has 14 amino acids. Looked up from germline, CDR1 is MNHEY and CDR2 is SMNVEV (reference sequence). The CDR3 loop is CASSRGTGDQPQHF. In nucleotides, the CDR3 is TGTGCCAGCAGTCGCGGGACAGGGGATCAGCCCCAGCATTTT.